These 19 T cell receptor beta chains were sequenced from one sample in a study of cytomegalovirus exposure and HLA in healthy donors. Produced via immunoSEQ multiplex PCR; TCRdb's table is partial and in-frame only. This sample has about 130,000 clones, with 85% to 90% found just once. Sequenced input: PBMCs. These receptors were taken from a man aged 25 to 40 in good health and CMV-seronegative.

J is TRBJ1-5 and V is TRBV19; D unresolved. The V gene's germline CDR1 is LNHDA and CDR2 SQIVND (reference sequence). Deletions cut 5 bases from V and 3 bases from J, with 14 bases between. The CDR3 is 15 amino acids. The CDR3 region has the DNA TGTGCCAGTAGTCCCGACCGACACGACAATCAGCCCCAGCATTTT. This sequence encodes CASSPDRHDNQPQHF.

The gene calls are TRBV29-1 and TRBJ2-1; 7 positions match TRBD1. This CDR3 contains 13 residues. CDR1 SQVTM and CDR2 ANQGSEA come from the germline V gene. With V trimmed by 6 bases and J by 8 bases, 10 bases remained unmatched. CDR3 in DNA: TGCAGCGTCGGCCGACAGGGTCTGGATGAGCAGTTCTTC. Its protein is CSVGRQGLDEQFF.

This clone has more than one count but fewer than ten. This chain uses TRBV29-1 with TRBJ2-4; D is perhaps TRBD1 (8 bases). Germline V gene sequence: CDR1 SQVTM, CDR2 ANQGSEA. Trimming pared 5 bases from V and 9 bases from J, leaving 14 bases between. There are 12 residues in the CDR3. CDR3 protein: CSVTQGEGIQYF. The CDR3 nucleotides read TGCAGCGTTACACAGGGGGAGGGCATTCAGTACTTC.

V is TRBV5-1 and J is TRBJ2-1, with 7 bases identical to TRBD1. V lost 7 bases, J lost 5 bases, and 9 bases stayed unmatched. CDR3 length: 14 amino acids. Germline V lookup: CDR1 SGHRS, CDR2 YFSETQ. The CDR3 coding sequence is TGCGCCAGCTATACAGGGGCCGGGAACAATGAGCAGTTCTTC. Amino acids: CASYTGAGNNEQFF.

This sequence joins TRBV27 and TRBJ1-5; no reliable D call. Deletions cut 10 bases from V and 0 bases from J, with 10 bases between. This CDR3 is built from 13 residues. CDR1 and CDR2 (germline): MNHEY, SMNVEV (reference sequence). CDR3 residues: CATRSSSNQPQHF. In DNA, the CDR3 is TGTGCCACGAGGAGCAGTAGCAATCAGCCCCAGCATTTT.

The chain uses TRBV4-2 and TRBJ2-1; a weak D match, TRBD2 (5 bases). Germline V lookup: CDR1 LGHNA, CDR2 YNFKEQ. The V end lost 0 bases, the J end lost 10 bases, and 16 bases lay between the germline ends. The CDR3 covers 15 residues. The CDR3 loop reads CASSQEIRGLGEQFF. DNA of the CDR3: TGTGCCAGCAGCCAAGAGATTCGCGGGCTTGGGGAGCAGTTCTTC.

The V and J genes are TRBV6-4 and TRBJ2-1; tentative D call: TRBD2 (6 bases). Germline V CDR1 and CDR2: MRHNA, SNTAGT. V shed 4 bases and J shed 7 bases, with 11 bases lying between them. The CDR3 runs 13 residues. The CDR3 reads CASSGGDSNEQFF. CDR3 DNA sequence: TGTGCCAGCAGTGGCGGGGATTCAAATGAGCAGTTCTTC.

This clone has just a few counts. This chain joins TRBV11-2 and TRBJ2-7; 7 bases are shared with TRBD1. After removal of 5 bases from V and 6 bases from J, the junction contained 4 bases not matched to a gene. Germline-derived CDR1 and CDR2 are SGHAT and FQNNGV. This CDR3 is 12 amino acids long. In nucleotides, the CDR3 is TGTGCCAGCAGCCGGGACAGCACCGAGCAGTACTTC. This encodes CASSRDSTEQYF. The whole variable domain, filled in from reference TRBV11-2 and TRBJ2-7, reads EAGVAQSPRYKIIEKRQSVAFWCNPISGHATLYWYQQILGQGPKLLIQFQNNGVVDDSQLPKDRFSAERLKGVDSTLKIQPAKLEDSAVYLCASSRDSTEQYFGPGTRLTVT.

The rearrangement links TRBV6-5 to TRBJ2-1; D gene unclear. This CDR3 is 11 amino acids long. Between the trimmed V and J ends, which lost 6 bases and 7 bases, there was a span of 7 bases. Germline CDR1 and CDR2: MNHEY and SVGAGI. The CDR3 coding sequence is TGTGCCAGCAGACGAGGAAATGAGCAGTTCTTC. Translation: CASRRGNEQFF.

V and J are TRBV5-1 and TRBJ1-5, with D uncertain. With 4 bases removed from V and 3 bases from J, the gap between germline ends came to 11 bases. CDR3 size: 14 residues. CDR1 and CDR2 from the germline V gene are SGHRS and YFSETQ. CDR3 nucleotides: TGCGCCAGCAGCCATGGTCCGGTCAATCAGCCCCAGCATTTT. Protein product: CASSHGPVNQPQHF.

The rearrangement links TRBV4-1 to TRBJ2-3, with TRBD2 as a possible D gene (5 bases). Germline CDR1 and CDR2: MGHRA and YSYEKL. CDR3 length equals 16 residues. V lost 4 bases to trimming and J lost 1 base, with 15 bases between them. The CDR3, as DNA: TGCGCCAGCAGCCCACGGACGGAGGAGGGCACAGATACGCAGTATTTT. Amino acids: CASSPRTEEGTDTQYF.

The chain links TRBV13 to TRBJ2-7, with 7 bases aligning to TRBD2. From germline, CDR1 is PRHDT and CDR2 FYEKMQ (reference sequence). This CDR3 spans 15 amino acids. V lost 5 bases, J lost 2 bases, and 9 bases stayed unmatched. CDR3 in amino acids: CASSGPSSGTYEQYF. CDR3 nucleotide sequence: TGTGCCAGCAGCGGTCCCTCTAGCGGAACCTACGAGCAGTACTTC.

The J gene is TRBJ2-7, the V gene TRBV4-1, with D perhaps matching TRBD1 (6 bases). The CDR3 covers 16 residues. The germline V gene has CDR1 MGHRA and CDR2 YSYEKL. The V gene lost 0 bases and the J gene lost 2 bases, with 14 bases spanning the gap. The CDR3 region has the DNA TGCGCCAGCAGCCAAGAGTCATTGGGACAAACCTACGAGCAGTACTTC. Encoded protein: CASSQESLGQTYEQYF.

The rearrangement links TRBV10-1 to TRBJ2-2; 10 bases map to TRBD1. The CDR3 contains 18 residues. V was pared by 3 bases and J by 6 bases, with 13 bases of the junction left unmatched. CDR1 WNHNN and CDR2 SYGVQD come from the germline V gene (reference sequence). In DNA form, the CDR3 reads TGCGCCAGCAGTGATCCACAGGGGACAGGGGCCCTAGCCGGGGAGCTGTTTTTT. Its translation is CASSDPQGTGALAGELFF.

CDR3 in DNA: TGTGCTAGTGGTGGGACAGGAACTAATGAAAAACTGTTTTTT. As protein: CASGGTGTNEKLFF. The gene calls are TRBV12-5 and TRBJ1-4, with 8 bases lining up with TRBD1. Germline V gene data show CDR1 as LGHNT and CDR2 as FRNRAP. The CDR3 is made up of 14 amino acids. V was clipped by 5 bases and J by 1 base; unmatched bases: 0.

V usage is TRBV4-1 and J usage is TRBJ2-1, with TRBD2 matching 14 bases. V lost 4 bases to trimming and J lost 5 bases; unmatched junction nucleotides: 1. Germline V CDR1 and CDR2: MGHRA, YSYEKL. This CDR3 contains 15 residues. DNA of the CDR3: TGCGCCAGCAGCCCGGGACTAGCGGGAGACAATGAGCAGTTCTTC. The encoded protein is CASSPGLAGDNEQFF.

This rearrangement joins TRBV18 to TRBJ1-2; a weak D match, TRBD1 (5 bases). Germline CDR1 is KGHSH and CDR2 is LQKENI. The V gene lost 3 bases and the J gene lost 7 bases, with 15 bases spanning the gap. The CDR3 has 14 residues. The CDR3 nucleotides are TGTGCCAGCTCACCGATATCAGGGTGGGGTGGCTACACCTTC. Protein sequence: CASSPISGWGGYTF.

The chain uses TRBV4-1 and TRBJ2-1; 15 positions match TRBD2. Trimming at V came to 2 bases and at J to 8 bases, leaving 4 bases not matched to a gene. Germline assignment: CDR1 MGHRA and CDR2 YSYEKL. The length of the CDR3 is 16 residues. The CDR3 protein is CASSQPRTSGRDEQFF. In DNA, the CDR3 is TGCGCCAGCAGCCAACCACGGACTAGCGGGAGGGATGAGCAGTTCTTC.

The genes are TRBV7-9 and TRBJ2-1; D gene unclear. CDR3 size: 15 residues. Germline CDR1 is SEHNR and CDR2 is FQNEAQ (reference sequence). The V and J ends lost 7 bases and 0 bases respectively, with 13 bases between them. The CDR3 DNA is TGTGCCAGCAACTCAAATAGTAACTCCTACAATGAGCAGTTCTTC. Translated, it gives CASNSNSNSYNEQFF.